The rows below give T cell receptor beta chains drawn from one sample of a study of shared clonotypes between healthy human individuals. TCRdb's copy holds only in-frame clones and misses some; the assay was immunoSEQ multiplex PCR. The data show about 710,000 clones, 73% seen once. Sequencing was performed on memory CD4+ T cells sorted from blood. The receptors stem from a woman in her thirties in good health. Each CDR3 is given with its conserved first and last residue. The order of the fields is clone size, V gene, J gene, D gene, CDR3 DNA, CDR3 protein. D genes are given only for firm matches. Clone size is given for some rows only: seen once, a few or many times, or a class if the clone is expanded.

clone size: NA; V gene: TRBV5-1; J gene: TRBJ2-5; D gene: NA; CDR3 DNA: TGCGCCAGCAGCTTGGGGGGACGGAACCAAGAGACCCAGTACTTC; CDR3 protein: CASSLGGRNQETQYF
clone size: few; V gene: TRBV28; J gene: TRBJ2-1; D gene: NA; CDR3 DNA: TGTGCCAGCAGTTTGAATTATGAGCAGTTCTTC; CDR3 protein: CASSLNYEQFF
clone size: few; V gene: TRBV4-2; J gene: TRBJ2-1; D gene: NA; CDR3 DNA: TGTGCCAGCAGCCCTAGTGGCGGCGCCTACAATGAGCAGTTCTTC; CDR3 protein: CASSPSGGAYNEQFF
clone size: once; V gene: TRBV11-2; J gene: TRBJ2-2; D gene: NA; CDR3 DNA: TGTGCCAGCAGCCCTAACATGAACACCGGGGAGCTGTTTTTT; CDR3 protein: CASSPNMNTGELFF
clone size: NA; V gene: TRBV7-8; J gene: TRBJ2-7; D gene: NA; CDR3 DNA: TGTGCCAGCAGCTTATTACCCTCCTTCAAGGGGGGATACTACGAGCAGTACTTC; CDR3 protein: CASSLLPSFKGGYYEQYF
clone size: NA; V gene: TRBV6-5; J gene: TRBJ2-1; D gene: NA; CDR3 DNA: TGTGCCAGCAGTTATCAGGACAGCCGCAATGAGCAGTTCTTC; CDR3 protein: CASSYQDSRNEQFF
clone size: few; V gene: TRBV6-1; J gene: TRBJ1-2; D gene: NA; CDR3 DNA: TGTGCCAGCAGTGAATTTACCCAGTACTCAAACTATGGCTACACCTTC; CDR3 protein: CASSEFTQYSNYGYTF
clone size: few; V gene: TRBV28; J gene: TRBJ1-5; D gene: NA; CDR3 DNA: TGTGCCAGCAGTTCGGGCCACAATCAGCCCCAGCATTTT; CDR3 protein: CASSSGHNQPQHF
clone size: NA; V gene: TRBV25-1; J gene: TRBJ2-1; D gene: NA; CDR3 DNA: TGTGCCAGCAGTGGGACTGAGAGCTCCTACAATGAGCAGTTCTTC; CDR3 protein: CASSGTESSYNEQFF
clone size: NA; V gene: TRBV19; J gene: TRBJ2-1; D gene: NA; CDR3 DNA: TGTGCCAGTAGTATTCTGGTTCGGGCGTCCTACAATGAGCAGTTCTTC; CDR3 protein: CASSILVRASYNEQFF
clone size: once; V gene: TRBV2; J gene: TRBJ2-1; D gene: TRBD2; CDR3 DNA: TGTGCCAGCAGTTCCCTCGGAGCGGGAGATTACAATGAGCAGTTCTTC; CDR3 protein: CASSSLGAGDYNEQFF
clone size: NA; V gene: TRBV4-1; J gene: TRBJ2-7; D gene: TRBD2; CDR3 DNA: TGCGCCAGCAGCCAAGCGGGAGCGGGAGGGCACGAGCAGTACTTC; CDR3 protein: CASSQAGAGGHEQYF
clone size: NA; V gene: TRBV5-6; J gene: TRBJ2-7; D gene: NA; CDR3 DNA: TGTGCCAGCAGCACGAAGGTTCGCTCCTACGAGCAGTACTTC; CDR3 protein: CASSTKVRSYEQYF
clone size: NA; V gene: TRBV28; J gene: TRBJ1-5; D gene: TRBD1; CDR3 DNA: TGTGCCAGCACCCTACCAGGACAGGTTCTGCCCCAGCATTTT; CDR3 protein: CASTLPGQVLPQHF
clone size: few; V gene: TRBV5-1; J gene: TRBJ2-2; D gene: TRBD2; CDR3 DNA: TGCGCCAGCAGCCCGACTAGCGGGAGGGCCGGGAACACCGGGGAGCTGTTTTTT; CDR3 protein: CASSPTSGRAGNTGELFF
clone size: few; V gene: TRBV6-1; J gene: TRBJ2-3; D gene: TRBD2; CDR3 DNA: TGTGCCAGCAGGACTAGCGGGACAGATACGCAGTATTTT; CDR3 protein: CASRTSGTDTQYF
clone size: NA; V gene: TRBV2; J gene: TRBJ2-3; D gene: NA; CDR3 DNA: TGTGCCAGCACCATGGGGCCTATTTACACGCAGTATTTT; CDR3 protein: CASTMGPIYTQYF
clone size: few; V gene: TRBV5-4; J gene: TRBJ2-7; D gene: TRBD2; CDR3 DNA: TGTGCCAGCAGCCGAGACCTAGCGGGAACCTACGAGCAGTACTTC; CDR3 protein: CASSRDLAGTYEQYF
clone size: NA; V gene: TRBV20-1; J gene: TRBJ2-1; D gene: NA; CDR3 DNA: TGCAGTGCTGACCGAGAGGAGCAGTTCTTC; CDR3 protein: CSADREEQFF
clone size: once; V gene: TRBV7-2; J gene: TRBJ2-4; D gene: NA; CDR3 DNA: TGTGCCAGCAGCTTATTTTCGGACCTAGCCAAAAACATTCAGTACTTC; CDR3 protein: CASSLFSDLAKNIQYF
clone size: NA; V gene: TRBV27; J gene: TRBJ2-2; D gene: TRBD1; CDR3 DNA: TGTGCCAGCAGTTTATGGCCGGGACAGTCACCGACCGGGGAGCTGTTTTTT; CDR3 protein: CASSLWPGQSPTGELFF
clone size: NA; V gene: TRBV7-8; J gene: TRBJ2-1; D gene: TRBD2; CDR3 DNA: TGTGCCAGCAGCTCTCACCCGGGGGGGACTAGCGGCCGAAATGAGCAGTTCTTC; CDR3 protein: CASSSHPGGTSGRNEQFF
clone size: few; V gene: TRBV20-1; J gene: TRBJ2-7; D gene: NA; CDR3 DNA: TGCAGTGCCGGACTCTCCTACGAGCAGTACTTC; CDR3 protein: CSAGLSYEQYF
clone size: NA; V gene: TRBV6-1; J gene: TRBJ2-1; D gene: NA; CDR3 DNA: TGTGCCAGCAGTGAGAGTCGGAGGGGAGCCTCTGAGCAGTTCTTC; CDR3 protein: CASSESRRGASEQFF